This T cell receptor (beta chain) was identified in a study of blood T cell repertoires in COVID-19. Study as a whole: Donors in the United States, Italy and Spain gave samples during acute or convalescent COVID-19.

TCRdb keeps only in-frame clones here, not all; method: immunoSEQ multiplex PCR. The sample yields some 250,000 clones, around 84% seen once. Trimming left V 3 bases short and J 4 bases short, with 10 bases between. Germline-derived CDR1 and CDR2 are SQVTM and ANQGSEA. The CDR3 loop spans 13 amino acids. The chain has TRBV29-1 and TRBJ1-3; no clear D gene. The material sequenced was peripheral blood. This receptor was obtained from a man in his 60s with acute or convalescent COVID-19. CDR3 coding DNA: TGCAGCGTTGATTCGGGGAAGGGAAACACCATATATTTT. Its translation: CSVDSGKGNTIYF.